This TCR beta chain was recorded in a study of blood T cell repertoires in COVID-19. Overall study: COVID-19 samples collected from the United States, Italy and Spain covered acute and convalescent phases.

The V and J ends lost 5 bases and 8 bases, in that order; junction bases with no gene match: 5. The germline gives CDR1 LNHDA, CDR2 SQIVND (reference sequence). The CDR3 extends over 13 amino acids. Assay: immunoSEQ multiplex PCR; the TCRdb copy retains only in-frame clones and omits some. The table lists 250,000 or so clones, about 90% of them singletons. The sequence came from a woman aged 55-69 years with acute or convalescent COVID-19. The sequenced sample consisted of peripheral blood. The chain links TRBV19 to TRBJ2-5; TRBD1 matches at 10 bases. In DNA form, the CDR3 reads TGTGCCAGTAGTTTCCGGGACAGGGGAACCCAGTACTTC. Amino acids: CASSFRDRGTQYF. Drawing the rest from reference TRBV19 and TRBJ2-5, the complete variable domain is DGGITQSPKYLFRKEGQNVTLSCEQNLNHDAMYWYRQDPGQGLRLIYYSQIVNDFQKGDIAEGYSVSREKKESFPLTVTSAQKNPTAFYLCASSFRDRGTQYFGPGTRLLVL.